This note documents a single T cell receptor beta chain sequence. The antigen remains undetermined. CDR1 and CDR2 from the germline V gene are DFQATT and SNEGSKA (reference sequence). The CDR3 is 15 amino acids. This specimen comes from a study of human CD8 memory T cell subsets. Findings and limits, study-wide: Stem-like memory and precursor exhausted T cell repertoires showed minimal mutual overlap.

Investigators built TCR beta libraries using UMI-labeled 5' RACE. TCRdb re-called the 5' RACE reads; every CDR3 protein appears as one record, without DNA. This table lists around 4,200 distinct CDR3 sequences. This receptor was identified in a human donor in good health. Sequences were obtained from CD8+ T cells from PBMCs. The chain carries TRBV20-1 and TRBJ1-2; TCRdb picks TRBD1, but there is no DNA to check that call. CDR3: CSARGGPYLNYGYTF.